This T cell receptor beta chain emerged from a study of siplizumab effects on memory and regulatory T cells. Deletions cut 0 bases from V and 1 base from J, with 3 bases between. This CDR3 contains 13 residues. Germline-derived CDR1 and CDR2 are LNHDA and SQIVND (reference sequence). Data came from immunoSEQ multiplex PCR; TCRdb stores just in-frame clones and leaves some out. Here the sample spans roughly 82,000 clones, 87% being singletons. The clonotype comes from a human donor in good health. V is TRBV19 and J is TRBJ1-1, with unresolved D. The sample consisted of Tregs sorted from blood. CDR3 nucleotides: TGTGCCAGTAGTATAGAAGGGAACACTGAAGCTTTCTTT. This encodes CASSIEGNTEAFF.